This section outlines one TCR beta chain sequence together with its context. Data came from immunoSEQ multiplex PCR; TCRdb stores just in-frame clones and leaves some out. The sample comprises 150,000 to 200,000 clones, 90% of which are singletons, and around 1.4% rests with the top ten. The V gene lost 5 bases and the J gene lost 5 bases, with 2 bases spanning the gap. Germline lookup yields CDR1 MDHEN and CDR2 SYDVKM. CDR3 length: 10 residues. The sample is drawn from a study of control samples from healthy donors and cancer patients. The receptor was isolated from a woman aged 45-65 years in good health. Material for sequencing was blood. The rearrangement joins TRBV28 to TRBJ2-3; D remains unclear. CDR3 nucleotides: TGTGCCAGCAGTGTAGATACGCAGTATTTT. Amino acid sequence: CASSVDTQYF. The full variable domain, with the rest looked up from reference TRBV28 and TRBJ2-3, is DVKVTQSSRYLVKRTGEKVFLECVQDMDHENMFWYRQDPGLGLRLIYFSYDVKMKEKGDIPEGYSVSREKKERFSLILESASTNQTSMYLCASSVDTQYFGPGTRLTVL.